Presented here are 5 T cell receptor beta chains from one specimen sequenced in a study of vaccination and CD4 T cells after COVID-19. Treatment defined: 10-day PBMC culture with coronavirus spike peptide pools or control peptides (ViraFEST assay). Sequenced with the Oncomine TCR Beta short-read assay was DNA taken from cultured CD4+ T cells. TCRdb used MiXCR to reprocess the PCR reads, holding one entry per CDR3 protein. Of 13,000 to 15,000 distinct CDR3 sequences listed, around 50% are singletons. Antigens for these TCRs are unknown. The source material was CD4+ T cells from blood, cultured in vitro. The receptor set was obtained from a human donor who had recovered from COVID-19.

This chain links TRBV7-2 with TRBJ2-7; perhaps TRBD2 as D (5 bases). Trimming pared 8 bases from V and 4 bases from J, leaving 12 bases between. CDR3 size: 12 residues. Germline V CDR1 and CDR2: SGHTA, FQGNSA. CDR3 sequence reads: CASSSSGYEQYF. Here the CDR3 DNA reads TGTGCCAGCTCGTCGTCGGGGTACGAGCAGTACTTC.

The J gene is TRBJ2-1, the V gene TRBV10-1; 10 positions agree with TRBD1. The V segment lost 9 bases and the J segment 4 bases; nucleotides outside the gene matches: 9. This CDR3 contains 15 residues. Looked up from germline, CDR1 is WNHNN and CDR2 is SYGVQD (reference sequence). DNA of the CDR3: TGCGCCAGTTCCCCGGGACAGGGGCGGTACAATGAGCAGTTCTTC. Translation: CASSPGQGRYNEQFF.

The chain recombines TRBV12-3 or TRBV12-4 with TRBJ2-3, with TRBD2 matching 13 bases. The CDR3 extends over 17 amino acids. Trimming removed 4 bases from V and 2 bases from J; junction bases left unmatched: 6. The CDR3 reads CASSSSGTSGTTDTQYF. The DNA for the CDR3 is TGTGCCAGCAGTTCATCGGGGACTAGCGGGACCACAGATACGCAGTATTTT.

This clonotype has only a few counts. This chain links TRBV7-3 with TRBJ1-3, with D maybe TRBD1 (5 bases). The length of the CDR3 is 15 residues. The germline V and J ends were trimmed by 5 bases and 0 bases, with 11 bases remaining between them. Germline CDR1 and CDR2: SGHTA and FQGTGA. The CDR3 loop is CASSRGSSSGNTIYF. The CDR3, as DNA: TGTGCCAGCAGCCGGGGGAGTAGCTCTGGAAACACCATATATTTT.

In this sample, this clonotype is large. The chain uses TRBV7-9 and TRBJ2-2; D possibly corresponds to TRBD2 (7 bases). V was pared by 5 bases and J by 8 bases, with 18 bases between. Germline V lookup: CDR1 SEHNR, CDR2 FQNEAQ (reference sequence). The CDR3 totals 15 residues. The CDR3 loop reads CASSLTGGRLGELFF. In DNA, the CDR3 is TGTGCCAGCAGCCTCACGGGGGGCAGGCTGGGGGAGCTGTTTTTT.